The clone carrying this TCR beta chain has a count of ten or more. Its cognate antigen is unknown. The V end was cut by 2 bases, the J end by 0 bases, with 8 bases between. CDR1 is DFQATT and CDR2 is SNEGSKA in the germline V gene (reference sequence). The CDR3 loop spans 14 amino acids. These data come from a study of blood T cells in healthy people across ages. Study-wide findings and caveats: Long-lived donors exceeded aged donors in naive CD4+ cells and diversity.

Combining a sample-barcoded 5' primer with a J-beta primer mix, a second PCR ran for 7 to 11 cycles. TCRdb reprocessed the 5' RACE reads via MiXCR and lists one record per CDR3 protein. Among fewer than 800,000 distinct CDR3 sequences, around 21% were seen once, and the ten largest hold roughly 3.7%. Sequences were obtained from blood. This clonotype originated in a man in his 70s in good health. V is TRBV20-1 and J is TRBJ2-1; D is unclear. CDR3 sequence reads: CSARQLSSYNEQFF. CDR3 bases: TGCAGTGCTAGACAGCTTAGCTCCTACAATGAGCAGTTCTTC.